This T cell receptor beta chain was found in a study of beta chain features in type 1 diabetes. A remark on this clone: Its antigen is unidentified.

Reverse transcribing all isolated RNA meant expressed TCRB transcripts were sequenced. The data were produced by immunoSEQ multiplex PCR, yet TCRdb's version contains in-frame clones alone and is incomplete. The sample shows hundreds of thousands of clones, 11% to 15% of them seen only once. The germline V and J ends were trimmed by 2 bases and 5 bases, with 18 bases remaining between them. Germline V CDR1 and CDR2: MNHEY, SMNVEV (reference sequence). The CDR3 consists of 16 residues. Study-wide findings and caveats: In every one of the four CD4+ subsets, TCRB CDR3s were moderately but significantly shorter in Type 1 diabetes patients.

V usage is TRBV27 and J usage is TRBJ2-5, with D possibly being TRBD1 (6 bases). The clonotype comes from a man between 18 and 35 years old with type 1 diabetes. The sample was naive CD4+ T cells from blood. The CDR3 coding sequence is TGTGCCAGCAGTTTAGTCCGTTGGCGTAGGGGGGAGACCCAGTACTTC. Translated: CASSLVRWRRGETQYF.